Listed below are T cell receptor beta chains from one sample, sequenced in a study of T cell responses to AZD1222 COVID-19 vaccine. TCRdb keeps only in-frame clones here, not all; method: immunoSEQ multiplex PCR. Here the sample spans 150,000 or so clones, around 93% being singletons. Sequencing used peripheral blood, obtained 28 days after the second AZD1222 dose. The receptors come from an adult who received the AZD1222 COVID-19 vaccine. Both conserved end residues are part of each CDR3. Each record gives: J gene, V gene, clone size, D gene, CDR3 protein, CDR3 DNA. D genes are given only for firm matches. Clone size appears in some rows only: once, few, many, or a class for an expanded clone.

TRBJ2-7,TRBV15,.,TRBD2,CATSRAGSGGLLMQQYF,TGTGCCACCAGCAGAGCGGGCAGCGGGGGGCTGTTAATGCAGCAGTACTTC
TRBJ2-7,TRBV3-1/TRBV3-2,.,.,CASSQESGRNYEQYF,TGTGCCAGCAGCCAAGAAAGTGGACGGAATTACGAGCAGTACTTC
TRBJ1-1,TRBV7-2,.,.,CASSFGQLNTEAFF,TGTGCCAGCAGCTTCGGACAGCTGAACACTGAAGCTTTCTTT
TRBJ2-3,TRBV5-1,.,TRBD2,CASSLWASGLGTDTQYF,TGCGCCAGCAGCTTGTGGGCTAGCGGGCTAGGGACAGATACGCAGTATTTT
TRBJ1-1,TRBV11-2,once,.,CASSLEVNTEAFF,TGTGCCAGCAGCTTAGAGGTGAACACTGAAGCTTTCTTT
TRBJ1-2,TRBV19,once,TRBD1,CAIRTGDGYTF,TGTGCCATAAGGACAGGGGATGGCTACACCTTC
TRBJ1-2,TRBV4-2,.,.,CASSQGGGTANYGYTF,TGTGCCAGCAGCCAAGGTGGGGGAACAGCTAACTATGGCTACACCTTC
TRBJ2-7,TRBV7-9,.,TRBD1,CASRPTGGEQYF,TGTGCCAGCAGACCTACAGGGGGCGAGCAGTACTTC
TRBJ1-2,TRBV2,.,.,CASSEFQGYGYTF,TGTGCCAGCAGTGAGTTTCAAGGCTATGGCTACACCTTC
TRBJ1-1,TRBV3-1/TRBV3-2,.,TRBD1,CASSQASGGPEAFF,TGTGCCAGCAGCCAAGCCTCAGGGGGCCCTGAAGCTTTCTTT
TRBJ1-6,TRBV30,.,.,CAWTPGRPSSYNSPLHF,TGTGCCTGGACCCCGGGGCGGCCGAGCTCCTATAATTCACCCCTCCACTTT
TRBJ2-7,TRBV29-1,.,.,CSAGTSYEQYF,TGCAGCGCCGGGACTTCCTACGAGCAGTACTTC
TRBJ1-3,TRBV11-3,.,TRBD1,CASSLDSTGTGDGNTIYF,TGTGCCAGCAGCTTAGACTCGACCGGGACAGGGGACGGAAACACCATATATTTT
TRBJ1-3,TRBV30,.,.,CAWSVRGAHGNTIYF,TGTGCCTGGAGTGTACGGGGGGCGCACGGAAACACCATATATTTT
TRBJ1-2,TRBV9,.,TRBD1,CASSVVLGTAPNYGYTF,TGTGCCAGCAGCGTAGTGTTAGGGACAGCTCCTAACTATGGCTACACCTTC
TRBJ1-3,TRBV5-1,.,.,CASSADRNTIYF,TGCGCCAGCAGCGCGGACAGAAACACCATATATTTT
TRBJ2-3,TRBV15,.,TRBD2,CATSRDEGTSQEGTQYF,TGTGCCACCAGCAGAGATGAGGGGACTAGCCAGGAGGGCACGCAGTATTTT
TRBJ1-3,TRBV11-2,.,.,CASSRLLNRAGGNTIYF,TGTGCCAGCAGCCGGCTGCTGAATAGAGCGGGAGGAAACACCATATATTTT
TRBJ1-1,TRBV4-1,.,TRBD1,CASSRRQGANNANTEAFF,TGCGCCAGCAGCCGAAGGCAGGGGGCCAACAACGCGAACACTGAAGCTTTCTTT
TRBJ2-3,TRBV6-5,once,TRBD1,CASRPQGETDTQYF,TGTGCCAGCAGACCGCAGGGGGAAACAGATACGCAGTATTTT
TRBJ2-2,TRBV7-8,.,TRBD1,CASSLVWTGRTGELFF,TGTGCCAGCAGCTTAGTCTGGACAGGGCGCACCGGGGAGCTGTTTTTT
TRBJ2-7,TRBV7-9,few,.,CASSLTYEQYF,TGTGCCAGCAGTTTAACATACGAGCAGTACTTC
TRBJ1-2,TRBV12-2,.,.,CASRPDRVSSDGYTF,TGTGCAAGTCGCCCGGACAGGGTCTCTAGCGATGGCTACACCTTC
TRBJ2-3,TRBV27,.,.,CASRIQGTDTQYF,TGTGCCAGCAGGATTCAGGGCACAGATACGCAGTATTTT
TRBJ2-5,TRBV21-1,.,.,CASSKAGQYQETQYF,TGTGCCAGCAGCAAAGCTGGGCAGTACCAAGAGACCCAGTACTTC
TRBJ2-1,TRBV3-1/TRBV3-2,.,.,CATMGGYNEQFF,TGTGCCACCATGGGGGGCTACAATGAGCAGTTCTTC
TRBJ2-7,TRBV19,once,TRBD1,CASSTGQGVPDEQYF,TGTGCCAGTAGTACTGGACAGGGCGTTCCGGACGAGCAGTACTTC
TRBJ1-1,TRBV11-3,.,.,CASSLTVPFSADRKNTEAFF,TGTGCCAGCAGCTTAACAGTACCCTTTTCAGCGGACAGAAAGAACACTGAAGCTTTCTTT
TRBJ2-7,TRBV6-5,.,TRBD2,CASTPRGDSYEQYF,TGTGCCAGTACACCTCGGGGGGACTCCTACGAGCAGTACTTC
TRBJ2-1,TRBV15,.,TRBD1,CATSRDPDRVNEQFF,TGTGCCACCAGCAGAGATCCTGACAGGGTGAATGAGCAGTTCTTC
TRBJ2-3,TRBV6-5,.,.,CASSSRGGASTDTQYF,TGTGCCAGCAGTTCGAGGGGGGGGGCTTCCACAGATACGCAGTATTTT
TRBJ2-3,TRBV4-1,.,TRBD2,CASSASGGRAPSTDTQYF,TGCGCCAGCAGCGCCTCTGGCGGGAGGGCCCCGAGCACAGATACGCAGTATTTT
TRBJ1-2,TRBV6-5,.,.,CASSTTPRIGYTF,TGTGCCAGCAGTACAACGCCCAGAATAGGCTACACCTTC
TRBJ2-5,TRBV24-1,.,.,CATSDQDQQETQYF,TGTGCCACCAGTGATCAAGACCAACAAGAGACCCAGTACTTC
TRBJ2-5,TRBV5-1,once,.,CASSLVQETQYF,TGCGCCAGCAGCTTGGTCCAAGAGACCCAGTACTTC
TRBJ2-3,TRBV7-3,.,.,CASSLDSTDTQYF,TGTGCCAGCAGCCTCGATAGCACAGATACGCAGTATTTT
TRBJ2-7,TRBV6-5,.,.,CASSYSGGVSSYEQYF,TGTGCCAGCAGTTACTCGGGCGGGGTGAGCTCCTACGAGCAGTACTTC
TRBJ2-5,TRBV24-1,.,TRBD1,CATSDFIGTGYGRQETQYF,TGTGCCACCAGTGATTTTATAGGGACAGGGTATGGGCGGCAAGAGACCCAGTACTTC
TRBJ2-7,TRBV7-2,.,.,CASSFWGAGDYEQYF,TGTGCCAGCAGCTTCTGGGGGGCGGGAGACTACGAGCAGTACTTC
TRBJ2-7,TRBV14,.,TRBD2,CASSPIAGGLSDEQYF,TGTGCCAGCAGCCCGATAGCGGGAGGCCTCTCCGACGAGCAGTACTTC
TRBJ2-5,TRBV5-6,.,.,CASSLRAVQETQYF,TGTGCCAGCAGCTTGAGGGCGGTACAAGAGACCCAGTACTTC
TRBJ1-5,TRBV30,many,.,CAWSGSNQPQHF,TGTGCCTGGAGTGGGAGCAATCAGCCCCAGCATTTT
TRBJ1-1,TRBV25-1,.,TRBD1,CASSAWTGRDTEAFF,TGTGCCAGCAGTGCCTGGACAGGGAGGGACACTGAAGCTTTCTTT
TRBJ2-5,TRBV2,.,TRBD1,CASSEAKPGGLGETQYF,TGTGCCAGCAGTGAAGCTAAGCCAGGGGGTCTTGGAGAGACCCAGTACTTC
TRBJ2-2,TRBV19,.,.,CASSIVGQNTGELFF,TGTGCCAGTAGTATAGTTGGTCAGAACACCGGGGAGCTGTTTTTT
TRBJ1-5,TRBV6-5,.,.,CASSQNQPQHF,TGTGCCAGCAGCCAAAATCAGCCCCAGCATTTT
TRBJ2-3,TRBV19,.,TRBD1,CASSIGTGVDTDTQYF,TGTGCCAGTAGTATCGGGACAGGGGTGGACACAGATACGCAGTATTTT
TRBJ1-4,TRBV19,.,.,CASSIYRTRQRNEKLFF,TGTGCCAGTAGTATTTACCGGACCCGACAAAGAAATGAAAAACTGTTTTTT
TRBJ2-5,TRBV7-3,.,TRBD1,CASRSGTGGVETQYF,TGTGCCAGCAGATCCGGGACAGGGGGCGTGGAGACCCAGTACTTC
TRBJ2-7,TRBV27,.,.,CASRGPGDEQYF,TGTGCCAGCAGAGGTCCAGGGGACGAGCAGTACTTC
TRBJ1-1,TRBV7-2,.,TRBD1,CASSGPGQYTEAFF,TGTGCCAGCAGCGGACCGGGACAGTACACTGAAGCTTTCTTT
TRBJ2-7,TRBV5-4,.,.,CASSNKRSSYEQYF,TGTGCCAGCAGCAATAAGCGTAGCTCCTACGAGCAGTACTTC
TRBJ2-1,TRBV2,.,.,CASSDRSGRNNEQFF,TGTGCCAGCAGTGACAGATCGGGGCGAAACAATGAGCAGTTCTTC
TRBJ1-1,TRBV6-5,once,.,CASIREEIAFF,TGTGCCAGCATAAGGGAGGAGATTGCTTTCTTT
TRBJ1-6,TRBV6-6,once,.,CASSRTVLSSYNSPLHF,TGTGCCAGCAGTCGTACGGTCTTATCGTCCTATAATTCACCCCTCCACTTT